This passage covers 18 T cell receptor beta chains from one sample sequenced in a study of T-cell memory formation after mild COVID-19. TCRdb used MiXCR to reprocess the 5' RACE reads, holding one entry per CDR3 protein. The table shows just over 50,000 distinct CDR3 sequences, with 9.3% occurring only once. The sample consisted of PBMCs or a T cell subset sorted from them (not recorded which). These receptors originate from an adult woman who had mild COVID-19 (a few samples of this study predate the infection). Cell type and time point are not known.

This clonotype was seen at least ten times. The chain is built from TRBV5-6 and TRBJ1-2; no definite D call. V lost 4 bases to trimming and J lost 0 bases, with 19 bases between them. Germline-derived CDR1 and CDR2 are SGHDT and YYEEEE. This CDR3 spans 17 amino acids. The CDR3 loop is CASSEGKWARANYGYTF. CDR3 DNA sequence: TGTGCCAGCAGCGAAGGTAAATGGGCCCGAGCTAACTATGGCTACACCTTC.

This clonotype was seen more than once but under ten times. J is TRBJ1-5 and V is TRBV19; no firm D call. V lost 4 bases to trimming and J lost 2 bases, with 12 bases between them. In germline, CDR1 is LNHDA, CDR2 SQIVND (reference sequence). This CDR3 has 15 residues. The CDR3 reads CASSTQQSRNQPQHF. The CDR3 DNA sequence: TGTGCCAGTAGTACACAACAGAGCCGCAATCAGCCCCAGCATTTT.

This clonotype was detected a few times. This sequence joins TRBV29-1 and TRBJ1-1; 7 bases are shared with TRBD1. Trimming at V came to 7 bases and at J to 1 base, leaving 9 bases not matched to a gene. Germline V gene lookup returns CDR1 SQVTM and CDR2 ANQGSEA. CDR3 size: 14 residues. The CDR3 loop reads CSGYLQGRNTEAFF. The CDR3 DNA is TGCAGCGGCTACCTACAGGGGCGGAACACTGAAGCTTTCTTT.

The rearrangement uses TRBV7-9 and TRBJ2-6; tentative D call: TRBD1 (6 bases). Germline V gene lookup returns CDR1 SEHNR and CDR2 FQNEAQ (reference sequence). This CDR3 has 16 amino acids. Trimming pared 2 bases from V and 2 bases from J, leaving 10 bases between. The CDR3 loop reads CASSLRSGAGANVLTF. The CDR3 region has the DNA TGTGCCAGCAGCTTAAGATCAGGGGCTGGGGCCAACGTCCTGACTTTC. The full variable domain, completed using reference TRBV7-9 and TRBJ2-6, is DTGVSQNPRHKITKRGQNVTFRCDPISEHNRLYWYRQTLGQGPEFLTYFQNEAQLEKSRLLSDRFSAERPKGSFSTLEIQRTEQGDSAMYLCASSLRSGAGANVLTFGAGSRLTVL.

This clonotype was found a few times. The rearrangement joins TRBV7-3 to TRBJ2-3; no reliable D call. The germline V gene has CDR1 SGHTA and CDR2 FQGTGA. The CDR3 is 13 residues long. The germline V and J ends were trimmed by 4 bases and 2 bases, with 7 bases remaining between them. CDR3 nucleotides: TGTGCCAGCAGCTCGACTCTCACAGATACGCAGTATTTT. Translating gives CASSSTLTDTQYF.

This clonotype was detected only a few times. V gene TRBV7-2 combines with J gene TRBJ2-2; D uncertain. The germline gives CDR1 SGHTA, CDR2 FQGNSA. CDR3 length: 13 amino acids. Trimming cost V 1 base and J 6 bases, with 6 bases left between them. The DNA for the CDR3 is TGTGCCAGCAGCTTAGTACGATCCGGGGAGCTGTTTTTT. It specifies CASSLVRSGELFF. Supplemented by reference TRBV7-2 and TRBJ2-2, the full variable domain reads GAGVSQSPSNKVTEKGKDVELRCDPISGHTALYWYRQSLGQGLEFLIYFQGNSAPDKSGLPSDRFSAERTGGSVSTLTIQRTQQEDSAVYLCASSLVRSGELFFGEGSRLTVL.

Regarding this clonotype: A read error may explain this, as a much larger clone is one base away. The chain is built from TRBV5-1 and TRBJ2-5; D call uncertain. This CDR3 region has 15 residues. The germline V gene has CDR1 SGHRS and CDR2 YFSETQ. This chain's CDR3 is CASSPETGPQETQCF. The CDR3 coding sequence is TGCGCCAGCAGCCCCGAGACCGGCCCTCAAGAGACCCAGTGCTTC.

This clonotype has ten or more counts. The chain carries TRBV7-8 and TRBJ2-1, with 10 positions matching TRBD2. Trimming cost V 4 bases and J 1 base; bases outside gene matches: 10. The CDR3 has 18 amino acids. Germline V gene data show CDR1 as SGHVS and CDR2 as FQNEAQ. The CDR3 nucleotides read TGTGCCAGCAGCTCCCTAGCGGGGGCCGCACTTTCCTACAATGAGCAGTTCTTC. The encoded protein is CASSSLAGAALSYNEQFF. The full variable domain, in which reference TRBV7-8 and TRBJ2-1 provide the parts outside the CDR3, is GAGVSQSPRYKVAKRGQDVALRCDPISGHVSLFWYQQALGQGPEFLTYFQNEAQLDKSGLPSDRFFAERPEGSVSTLKIQRTQQEDSAVYLCASSSLAGAALSYNEQFFGPGTRLTVL.

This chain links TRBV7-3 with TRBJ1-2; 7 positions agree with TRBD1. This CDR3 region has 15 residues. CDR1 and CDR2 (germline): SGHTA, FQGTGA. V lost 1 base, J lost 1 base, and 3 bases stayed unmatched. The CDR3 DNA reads TGTGCCAGCAGCTTAAGTGGGACAGATAACTATGGCTACACCTTC. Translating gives CASSLSGTDNYGYTF. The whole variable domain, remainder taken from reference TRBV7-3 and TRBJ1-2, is GAGVSQTPSNKVTEKGKYVELRCDPISGHTALYWYRQSLGQGPEFLIYFQGTGAADDSGLPNDRFFAVRPEGSVSTLKIQRTERGDSAVYLCASSLSGTDNYGYTFGSGTRLTVV.

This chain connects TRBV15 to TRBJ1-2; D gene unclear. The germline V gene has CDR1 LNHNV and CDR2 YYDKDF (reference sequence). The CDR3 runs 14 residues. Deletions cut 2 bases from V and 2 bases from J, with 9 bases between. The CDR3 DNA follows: TGTGCCACCAGCAGACACGACGGGAACTATGGCTACACCTTC. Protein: CATSRHDGNYGYTF.

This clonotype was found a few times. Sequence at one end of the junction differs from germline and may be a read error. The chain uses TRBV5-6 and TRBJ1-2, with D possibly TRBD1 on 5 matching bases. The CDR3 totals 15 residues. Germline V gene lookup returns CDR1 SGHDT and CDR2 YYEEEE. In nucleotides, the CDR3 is TGTGCCAGCACCTTGCCCGGGGCGGGAGAGAATGGCTACACCTTC. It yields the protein CASTLPGAGENGYTF.

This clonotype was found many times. Written as DNA, the CDR3 is TGTGCCAGCAGTTACTCCGTGTGGGGCTCCTACGAGCAGTACTTC. Translated, it gives CASSYSVWGSYEQYF. The chain recombines TRBV6-5 with TRBJ2-7; unclear D gene. From germline, CDR1 is MNHEY and CDR2 SVGAGI. With 0 bases removed from V and 0 bases from J, the gap between germline ends came to 9 bases. CDR3 length equals 15 residues.

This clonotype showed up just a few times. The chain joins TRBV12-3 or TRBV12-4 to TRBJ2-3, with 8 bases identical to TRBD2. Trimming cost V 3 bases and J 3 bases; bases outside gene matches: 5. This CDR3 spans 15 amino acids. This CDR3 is CASSFERGLTDTQYF. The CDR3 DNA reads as TGTGCCAGCAGTTTCGAGCGGGGGCTTACAGATACGCAGTATTTT.

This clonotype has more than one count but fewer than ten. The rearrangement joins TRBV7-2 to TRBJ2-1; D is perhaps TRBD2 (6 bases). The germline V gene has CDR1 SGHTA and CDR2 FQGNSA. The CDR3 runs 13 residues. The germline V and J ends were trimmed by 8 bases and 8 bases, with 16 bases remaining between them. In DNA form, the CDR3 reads TGTGCCAGCGGGAGGACGGTTCTGTATGAGCAGTTCTTC. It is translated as CASGRTVLYEQFF.

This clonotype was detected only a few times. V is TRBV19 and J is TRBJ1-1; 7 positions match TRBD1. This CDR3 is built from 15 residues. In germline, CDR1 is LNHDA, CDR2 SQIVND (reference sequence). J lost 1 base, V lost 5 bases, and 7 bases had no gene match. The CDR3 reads CASSPSAGGNTEAFF. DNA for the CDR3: TGTGCCAGTAGTCCCTCGGCAGGGGGGAACACTGAAGCTTTCTTT.

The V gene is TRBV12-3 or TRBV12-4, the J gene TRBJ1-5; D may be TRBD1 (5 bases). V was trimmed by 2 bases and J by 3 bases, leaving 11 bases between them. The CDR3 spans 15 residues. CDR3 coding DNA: TGTGCCAGCAGTTTAAACGGCGGGACCAATCAGCCCCAGCATTTT. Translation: CASSLNGGTNQPQHF.

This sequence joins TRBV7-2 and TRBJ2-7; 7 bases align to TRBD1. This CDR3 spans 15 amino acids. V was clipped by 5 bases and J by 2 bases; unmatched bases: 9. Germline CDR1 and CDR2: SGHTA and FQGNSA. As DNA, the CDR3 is TGTGCCAGCAGCGCGGTCAGGGACAGCCCCTACGAGCAGTACTTC. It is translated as CASSAVRDSPYEQYF.

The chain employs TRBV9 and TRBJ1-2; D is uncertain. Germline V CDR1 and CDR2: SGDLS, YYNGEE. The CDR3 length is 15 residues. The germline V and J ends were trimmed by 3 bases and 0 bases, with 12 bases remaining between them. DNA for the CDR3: TGTGCCAGCAGCGCCCCAGGATATACTAACTATGGCTACACCTTC. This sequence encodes CASSAPGYTNYGYTF.